The T cell receptor beta chain under discussion was sequenced for a study of STAT3 mutations in large granular lymphocyte leukemia. General study findings and limits: In 6 of 18 patients, new TCR clonotypes emerged after therapy. In T-cell large granular lymphocyte leukemia, about half of patients showed multiple immunodominant subclonotypes.

The protocol was immunoSEQ multiplex PCR, while the TCRdb copy is restricted to in-frame clones and leaves out a portion. Of under 20,000 clones detected, roughly 90% appear once; the ten largest clones hold less than 45%. As regards this clone: Its antigen is still unknown.

The junction had 3 bases not matched to a gene; V was cut back by 6 bases and J by 2 bases. The CDR3 is 13 amino acids. Germline V gives CDR1 KGHSH, CDR2 LQKENI. The receptor comes from a man aged 55-75 years with T-cell large granular lymphocyte leukemia. Some clones in this sample may be carry-over from other donors' samples. Sequenced input: peripheral blood mononuclear cells. The gene calls are TRBV18 and TRBJ1-2; TRBD1 aligns across 7 bases. CDR3 DNA sequence: TGTGCCAGCTCGTCAGGGGGAAACTATGGCTACACCTTC. This gives the protein CASSSGGNYGYTF.